This T cell receptor (beta chain) is from a study of blood T cell repertoires in COVID-19. This CDR3 contains 16 residues. CDR1 and CDR2 (germline): LGHNA, YSLEER. V lost 3 bases and J lost 2, with 17 bases in between. Using immunoSEQ multiplex PCR, the repertoire was profiled, and TCRdb retains in-frame clones only, with some absent. Here the sample spans 120,000 or so clones, 79% being singletons. Sequencing was performed on peripheral blood. This TCR came from a man aged 40-55 years with active or convalescent COVID-19. The chain employs TRBV4-3 and TRBJ2-7, with D perhaps TRBD1 (6 bases). The CDR3 DNA sequence: TGCGCCAGCAGCCAGGATCGGACAGAGGTTCCCTACGAGCAGTACTTC. This gives the protein CASSQDRTEVPYEQYF.